This T cell receptor (beta chain) was recovered during a study of regulatory T cells in long-lasting Graves disease. Notes on the study in general: Shared public clonotypes totalled 2,741 in persistent patients, compared with about 960 in new patients.

Time point defined: newly diagnosed GD, antithyroid drugs for less than 3 months. PBMC RNA served as the TCR library source. Nine milliliters of peripheral blood went into EDTA tubes. V gave up 0 bases and J gave up 1 base, with 9 bases separating them. Germline lookup yields CDR1 SGHRS and CDR2 YFSETQ. The CDR3 runs to 15 residues. This clonotype was observed at least ten times. Its specificity is not known. In building TCR beta libraries, iRepertoire HTBI primers were used together with Arm-PCR of CDR3 regions. TCRdb used MiXCR to reprocess the multiplex PCR reads, holding one entry per CDR3 protein. Of 350,000 to 450,000 distinct CDR3 sequences listed, over 15% were seen once; the top ten hold approximately 30%. This same sample was also part of a study on T cells in Graves' hyperthyroidism and ophthalmopathy. This second study says: Ophthalmopathy was told apart from stable hyperthyroidism by a 13 V-J model.

This specimen consisted of peripheral blood mononuclear cells (PBMCs), obtained at new diagnosis, from a patient treated with antithyroid drugs. This sequence joins TRBV5-1 and TRBJ2-3, with D tentatively TRBD1 (6 bases). The TCR originated in a middle-aged man with Graves disease. The CDR3 spells CASSLVGHGTDTQYF. The CDR3, as DNA: TGCGCCAGCAGCTTGGTGGGACACGGCACAGATACGCAGTATTTT.